Following are 2 T cell receptor beta chains from one sample sequenced in a study of cytotoxic CD8 clonotypes in ibrutinib-treated CLL. Data came from immunoSEQ multiplex PCR; TCRdb stores just in-frame clones and leaves some out. The table includes some 85,000 clones, 77% detected once. The sample consisted of PBMCs, taken after 24 months of ibrutinib treatment. Source of these receptors: a human donor with chronic lymphocytic leukemia.

The chain recombines TRBV4-1 with TRBJ2-7; D is unresolved. With 0 bases removed from V and 0 bases from J, the gap between germline ends came to 12 bases. The CDR3 covers 16 residues. Germline lookup yields CDR1 MGHRA and CDR2 YSYEKL. The CDR3 spells CASSQDLGPTSYEQYF. CDR3 DNA sequence: TGCGCCAGCAGCCAAGATTTAGGGCCCACCTCCTACGAGCAGTACTTC.

CDR3 nucleotides: TGCGCCAGCAGCAAACTAGCGGGAGGGCCTAAAACCGGGGAGCTGTTTTTT. This encodes CASSKLAGGPKTGELFF. J is TRBJ2-2 and V is TRBV5-1, with TRBD2 matching over 13 bases. The CDR3 has 17 residues. The V and J ends lost 4 bases and 5 bases, in that order; junction bases with no gene match: 8. Germline assignment: CDR1 SGHRS and CDR2 YFSETQ.